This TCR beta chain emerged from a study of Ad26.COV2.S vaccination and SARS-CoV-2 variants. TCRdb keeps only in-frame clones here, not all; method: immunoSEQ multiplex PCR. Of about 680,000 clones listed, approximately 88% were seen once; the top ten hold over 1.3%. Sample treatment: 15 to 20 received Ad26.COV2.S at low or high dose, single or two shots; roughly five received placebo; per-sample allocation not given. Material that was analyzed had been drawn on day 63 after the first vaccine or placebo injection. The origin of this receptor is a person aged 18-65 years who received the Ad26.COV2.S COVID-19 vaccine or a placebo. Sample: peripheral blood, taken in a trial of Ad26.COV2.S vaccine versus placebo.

The CDR3 coding sequence is TGTGCCAGCAGCTTAAGGGGGGGCTCTAGCAAGAAAACCTACAATGAGCAGTTCTTC. This gives the protein CASSLRGGSSKKTYNEQFF. The rearrangement joins TRBV7-3 to TRBJ2-1; D is perhaps TRBD2 (7 bases). Germline lookup yields CDR1 SGHTA and CDR2 FQGTGA. V shed 1 base and J shed 2 bases, with 21 bases lying between them. This CDR3 has 19 residues.